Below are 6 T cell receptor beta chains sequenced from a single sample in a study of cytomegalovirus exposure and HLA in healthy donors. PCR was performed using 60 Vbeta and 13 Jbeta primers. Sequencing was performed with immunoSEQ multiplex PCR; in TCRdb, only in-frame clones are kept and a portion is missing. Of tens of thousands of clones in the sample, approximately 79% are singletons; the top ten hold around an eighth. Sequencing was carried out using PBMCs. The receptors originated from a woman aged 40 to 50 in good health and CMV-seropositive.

CDR3 sequence: CAWNGVRDEKLFF. In DNA, the CDR3 is TGTGCCTGGAACGGGGTCCGGGATGAAAAACTGTTTTTT. The chain carries TRBV30 and TRBJ1-4; no definite D call. V shed 4 bases and J shed 6 bases, with 12 bases lying between them. There are 13 residues in the CDR3. Germline V lookup: CDR1 GTSNPN, CDR2 SVGIG (reference sequence).

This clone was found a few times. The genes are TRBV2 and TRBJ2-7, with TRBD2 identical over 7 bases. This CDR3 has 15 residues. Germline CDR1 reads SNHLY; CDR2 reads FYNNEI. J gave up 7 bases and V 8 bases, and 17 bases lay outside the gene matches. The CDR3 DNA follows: TGTGCCAGCGCCGGGACTACGACCTCGCTACGAGAGCAGTACTTC. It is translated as CASAGTTTSLREQYF.

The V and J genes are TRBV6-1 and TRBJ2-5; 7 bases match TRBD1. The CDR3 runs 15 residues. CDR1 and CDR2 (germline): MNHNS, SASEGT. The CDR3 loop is CAMGLGTAIQETQYF. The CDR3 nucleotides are TGTGCTATGGGGCTCGGGACAGCAATTCAAGAGACCCAGTACTTC.

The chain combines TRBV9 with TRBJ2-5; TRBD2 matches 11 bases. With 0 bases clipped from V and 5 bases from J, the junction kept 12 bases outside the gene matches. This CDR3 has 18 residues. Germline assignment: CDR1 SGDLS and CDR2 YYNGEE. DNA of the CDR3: TGTGCCAGCAGCGTAGGTCGGTTAGCGGGGGGGGAAGAGGAGACCCAGTACTTC. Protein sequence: CASSVGRLAGGEEETQYF.

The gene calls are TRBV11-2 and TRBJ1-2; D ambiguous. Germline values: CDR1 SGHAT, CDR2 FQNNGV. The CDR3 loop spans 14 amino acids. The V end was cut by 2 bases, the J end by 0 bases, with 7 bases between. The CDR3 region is CASSLMQANYGYTF. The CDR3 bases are TGTGCCAGCAGCTTAATGCAGGCTAACTATGGCTACACCTTC.

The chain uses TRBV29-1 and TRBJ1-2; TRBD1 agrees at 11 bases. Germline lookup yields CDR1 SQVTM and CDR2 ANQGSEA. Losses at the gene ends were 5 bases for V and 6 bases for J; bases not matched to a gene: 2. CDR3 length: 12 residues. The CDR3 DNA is TGCAGCGTTATGGACAGGGGGCATGGCTACACCTTC. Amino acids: CSVMDRGHGYTF.